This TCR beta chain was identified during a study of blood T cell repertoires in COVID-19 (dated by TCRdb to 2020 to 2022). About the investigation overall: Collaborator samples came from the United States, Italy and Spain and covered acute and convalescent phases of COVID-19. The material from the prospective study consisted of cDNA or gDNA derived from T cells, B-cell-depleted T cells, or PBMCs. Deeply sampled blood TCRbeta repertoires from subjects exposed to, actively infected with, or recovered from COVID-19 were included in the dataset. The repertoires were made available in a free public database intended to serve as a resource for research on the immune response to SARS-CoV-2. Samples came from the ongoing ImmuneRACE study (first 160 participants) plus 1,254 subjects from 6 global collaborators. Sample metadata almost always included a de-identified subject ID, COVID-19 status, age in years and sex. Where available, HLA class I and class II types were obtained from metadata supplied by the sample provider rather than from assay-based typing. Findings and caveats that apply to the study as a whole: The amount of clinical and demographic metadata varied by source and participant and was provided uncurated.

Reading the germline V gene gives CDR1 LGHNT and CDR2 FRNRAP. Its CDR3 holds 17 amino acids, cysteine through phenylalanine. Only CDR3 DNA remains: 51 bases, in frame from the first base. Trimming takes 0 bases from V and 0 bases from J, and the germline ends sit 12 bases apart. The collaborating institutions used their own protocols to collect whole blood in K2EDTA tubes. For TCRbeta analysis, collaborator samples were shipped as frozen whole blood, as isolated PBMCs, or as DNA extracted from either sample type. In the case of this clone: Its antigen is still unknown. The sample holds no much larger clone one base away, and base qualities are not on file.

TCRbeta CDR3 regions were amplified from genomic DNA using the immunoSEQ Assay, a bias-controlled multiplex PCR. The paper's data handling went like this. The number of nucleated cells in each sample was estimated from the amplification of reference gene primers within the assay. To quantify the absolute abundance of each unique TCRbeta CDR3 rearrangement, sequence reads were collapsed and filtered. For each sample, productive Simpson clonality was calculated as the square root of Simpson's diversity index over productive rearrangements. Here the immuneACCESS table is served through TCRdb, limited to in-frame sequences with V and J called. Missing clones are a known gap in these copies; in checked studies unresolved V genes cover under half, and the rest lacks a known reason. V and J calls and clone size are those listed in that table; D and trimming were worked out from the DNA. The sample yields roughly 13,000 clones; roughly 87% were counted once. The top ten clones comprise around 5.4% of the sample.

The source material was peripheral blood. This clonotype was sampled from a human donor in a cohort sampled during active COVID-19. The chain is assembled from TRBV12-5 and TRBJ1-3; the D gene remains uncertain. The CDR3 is CASGLVLGGSSGNTIYF. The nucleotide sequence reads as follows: TGTGCTAGTGGTTTGGTACTAGGCGGAAGCTCTGGAAACACCATATATTTT.